The clone carrying this T cell receptor (beta chain) was observed a handful of times. The sample contains more than one DNA sequence encoding this CDR3. In the original processing: Amplification of reference gene primers was used by the study to estimate nucleated cell counts. Profiled with immunoSEQ multiplex PCR; TCRdb holds only in-frame clones, not every one. V and J calls and clone size are given by that table; D and trimming were obtained from the DNA. The sample carries some 200,000 clones, 80% to 85% recorded once. These data belong to a study of blood T cell repertoires in COVID-19. Study-wide context: Samples came from the United States, Italy and Spain, spanning acute and convalescent COVID-19. In each case, the material was cDNA or gDNA derived from T cells, B-cell-depleted T cells, or PBMCs.

Recruited during active infection, patients (from Seattle) were subsequently followed longitudinally. Germline CDR1 reads LNHNV; CDR2 reads YYDKDF (reference sequence). V was pared by 0 bases and J by 0 bases, with 5 bases between. The CDR3 length is 14 residues. This TCR derives from a woman of 80 years or more with COVID-19, enrolled during active disease. The chain combines TRBV15 with TRBJ1-1; D is unresolved. Sequenced input: peripheral blood. In nucleotides, the CDR3 is TGTGCCACCAGCAGAGATCTGTTGAACACTGAAGCTTTCTTT. It encodes CATSRDLLNTEAFF.